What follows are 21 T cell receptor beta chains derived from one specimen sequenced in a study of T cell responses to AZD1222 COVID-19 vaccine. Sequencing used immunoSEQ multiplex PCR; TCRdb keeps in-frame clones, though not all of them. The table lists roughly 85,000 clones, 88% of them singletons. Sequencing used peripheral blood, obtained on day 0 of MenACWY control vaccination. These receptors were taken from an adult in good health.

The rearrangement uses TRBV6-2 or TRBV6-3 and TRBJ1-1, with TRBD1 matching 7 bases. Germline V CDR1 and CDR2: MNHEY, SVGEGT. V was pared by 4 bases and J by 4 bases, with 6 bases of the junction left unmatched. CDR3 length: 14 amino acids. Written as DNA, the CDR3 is TGTGCCAGCAGTTTTGCGGACAGGCTCACTGAAGCTTTCTTT. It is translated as CASSFADRLTEAFF.

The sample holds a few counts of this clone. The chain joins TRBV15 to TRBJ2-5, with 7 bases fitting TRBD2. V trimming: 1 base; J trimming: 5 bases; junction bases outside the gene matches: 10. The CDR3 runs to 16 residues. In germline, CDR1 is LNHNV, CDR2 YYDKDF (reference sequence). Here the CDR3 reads CATSRVPSGYTETQYF. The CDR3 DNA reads TGTGCCACCAGCAGAGTGCCTAGCGGCTATACGGAGACCCAGTACTTC.

The CDR3 DNA sequence: TGTGCCAGTAGGCAGGACAGGGGCCCGCCGAGCTCTGGAAACACCATATATTTT. The encoded protein is CASRQDRGPPSSGNTIYF. The V and J genes are TRBV19 and TRBJ1-3, with TRBD1 matching 9 bases. Germline-derived CDR1 and CDR2 are LNHDA and SQIVND (reference sequence). This CDR3 region has 18 residues. V shed 6 bases and J 0 bases; nucleotides not matched to a gene: 12.

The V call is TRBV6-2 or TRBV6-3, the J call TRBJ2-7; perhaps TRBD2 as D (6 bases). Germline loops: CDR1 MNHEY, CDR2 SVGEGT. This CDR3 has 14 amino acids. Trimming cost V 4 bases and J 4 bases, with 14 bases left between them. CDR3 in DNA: TGTGCCAGCAGTTCGTGGGACTCTAAATACGAGCAGTACTTC. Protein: CASSSWDSKYEQYF.

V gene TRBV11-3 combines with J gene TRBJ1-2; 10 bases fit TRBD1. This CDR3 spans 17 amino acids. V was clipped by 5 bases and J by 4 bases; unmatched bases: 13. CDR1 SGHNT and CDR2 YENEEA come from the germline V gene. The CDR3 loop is CASSPRTGGVTAYGYTF. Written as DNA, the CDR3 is TGTGCCAGCAGCCCCAGGACAGGGGGGGTTACGGCCTATGGCTACACCTTC.

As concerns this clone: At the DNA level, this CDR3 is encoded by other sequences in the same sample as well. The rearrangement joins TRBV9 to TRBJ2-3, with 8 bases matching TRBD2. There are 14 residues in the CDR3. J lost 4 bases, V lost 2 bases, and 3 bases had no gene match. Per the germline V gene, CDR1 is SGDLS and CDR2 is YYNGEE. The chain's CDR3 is CASSVAGGADTQYF. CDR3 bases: TGTGCCAGCAGCGTGGCGGGGGGCGCAGATACGCAGTATTTT.

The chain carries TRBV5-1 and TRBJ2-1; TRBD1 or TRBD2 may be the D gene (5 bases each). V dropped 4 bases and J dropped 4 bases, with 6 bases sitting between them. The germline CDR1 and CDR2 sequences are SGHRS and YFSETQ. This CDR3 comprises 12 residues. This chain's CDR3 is CASSGGYNEQFF. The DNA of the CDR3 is TGCGCCAGCAGCGGGGGTTACAATGAGCAGTTCTTC.

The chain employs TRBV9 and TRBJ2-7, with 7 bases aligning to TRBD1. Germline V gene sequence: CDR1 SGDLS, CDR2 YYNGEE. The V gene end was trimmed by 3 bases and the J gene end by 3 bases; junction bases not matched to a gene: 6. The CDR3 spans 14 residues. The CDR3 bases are TGTGCCAGCAGCGCCGGACAGGCGCTCTACGAGCAGTACTTC. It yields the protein CASSAGQALYEQYF.

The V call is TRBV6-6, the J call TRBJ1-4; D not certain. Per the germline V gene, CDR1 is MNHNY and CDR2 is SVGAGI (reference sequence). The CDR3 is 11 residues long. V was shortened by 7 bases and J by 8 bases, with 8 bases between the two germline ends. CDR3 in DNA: TGTGCCAGCACAACGGGGGAAAAACTGTTTTTT. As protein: CASTTGEKLFF.

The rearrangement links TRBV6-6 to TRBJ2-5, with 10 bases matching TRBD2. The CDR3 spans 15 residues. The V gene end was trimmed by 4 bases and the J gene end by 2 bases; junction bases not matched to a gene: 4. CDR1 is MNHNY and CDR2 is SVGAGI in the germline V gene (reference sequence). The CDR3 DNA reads TGTGCCAGCAGTTCGGGAGCGGGGGGGCAAGAGACCCAGTACTTC. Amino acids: CASSSGAGGQETQYF.

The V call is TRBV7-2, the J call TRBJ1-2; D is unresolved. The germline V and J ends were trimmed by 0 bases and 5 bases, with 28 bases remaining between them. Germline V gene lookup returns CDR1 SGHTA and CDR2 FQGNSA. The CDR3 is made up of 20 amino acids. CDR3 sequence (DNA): TGTGCCAGCAGCTTAGCGCGGGAGGTAGATTCCCCCCTGAGGATATATGGCTACACCTTC. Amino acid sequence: CASSLAREVDSPLRIYGYTF.

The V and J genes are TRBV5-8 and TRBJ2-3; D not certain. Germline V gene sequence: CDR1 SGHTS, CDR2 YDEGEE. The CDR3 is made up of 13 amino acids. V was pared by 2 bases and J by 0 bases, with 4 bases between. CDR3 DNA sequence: TGTGCCAGCAGCTTTTCTAGCACAGATACGCAGTATTTT. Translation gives CASSFSSTDTQYF. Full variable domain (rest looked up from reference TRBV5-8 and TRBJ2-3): EAGVTQSPTHLIKTRGQQATLRCSPISGHTSVYWYQQALGLGLQFLLWYDEGEERNRGNFPPRFSGRQFPNYSSELNVNALELEDSALYLCASSFSSTDTQYFGPGTRLTVL.

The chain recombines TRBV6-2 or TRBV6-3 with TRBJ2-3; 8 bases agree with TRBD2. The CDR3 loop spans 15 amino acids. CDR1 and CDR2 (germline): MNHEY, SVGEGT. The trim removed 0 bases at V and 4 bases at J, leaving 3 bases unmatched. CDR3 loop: CASSYSGLAPDTQYF. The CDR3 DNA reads TGTGCCAGCAGTTACTCTGGACTAGCTCCAGATACGCAGTATTTT.

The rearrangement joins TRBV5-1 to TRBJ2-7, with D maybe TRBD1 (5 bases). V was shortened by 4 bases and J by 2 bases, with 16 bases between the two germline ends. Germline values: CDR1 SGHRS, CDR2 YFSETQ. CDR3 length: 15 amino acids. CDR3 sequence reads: CASSPAMGQTYEQYF. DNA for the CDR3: TGCGCCAGCAGCCCCGCGATGGGGCAAACCTACGAGCAGTACTTC.

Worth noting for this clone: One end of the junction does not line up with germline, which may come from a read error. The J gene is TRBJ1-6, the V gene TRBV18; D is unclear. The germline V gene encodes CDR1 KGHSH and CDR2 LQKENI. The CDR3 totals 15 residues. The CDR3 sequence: CASSPQQLSDSPLHF. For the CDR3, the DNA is TGTGCCAGCTCTCCACAGCAGTTATCAGATTCACCCCTCCACTTT.

The CDR3 is CASSTQGFVEKLFF. CDR3 coding DNA: TGTGCCAGCAGCACACAGGGGTTTGTTGAAAAACTGTTTTTT. This chain connects TRBV21-1 to TRBJ1-4; the table assigns TRBD1, which was not confirmed against the DNA. TRBV21-1 is tagged as a pseudogene. The length of the CDR3 is 14 residues.

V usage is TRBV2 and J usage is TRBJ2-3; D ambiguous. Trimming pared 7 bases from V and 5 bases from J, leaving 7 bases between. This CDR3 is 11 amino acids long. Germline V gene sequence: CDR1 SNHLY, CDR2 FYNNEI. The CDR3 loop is CASKEVDTQYF. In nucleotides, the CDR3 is TGTGCCAGCAAAGAGGTAGATACGCAGTATTTT.

The CDR3 region has the DNA TGCGCCAGCAGCTCCACAGGGGGGAACACTGAAGCTTTCTTT. Its translation: CASSSTGGNTEAFF. The chain couples TRBV5-1 to TRBJ1-1; 8 bases line up with TRBD1. CDR1 SGHRS and CDR2 YFSETQ come from the germline V gene. The J segment lost 1 base and the V segment lost 3 bases, leaving 2 bases of the junction unmatched. There are 14 residues in the CDR3.

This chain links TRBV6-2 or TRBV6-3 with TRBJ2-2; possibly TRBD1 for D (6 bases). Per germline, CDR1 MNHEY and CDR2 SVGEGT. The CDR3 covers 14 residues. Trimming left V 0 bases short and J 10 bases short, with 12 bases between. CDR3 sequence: CASSYSVTGQELFF. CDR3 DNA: TGTGCCAGCAGTTACTCAGTTACGGGACAGGAGCTGTTTTTT.

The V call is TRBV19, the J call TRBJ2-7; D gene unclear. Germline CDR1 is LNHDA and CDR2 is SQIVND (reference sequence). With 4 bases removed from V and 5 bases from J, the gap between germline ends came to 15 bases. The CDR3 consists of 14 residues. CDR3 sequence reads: CASSTLGPPHEQYF. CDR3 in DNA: TGTGCCAGTAGTACCCTAGGACCTCCCCACGAGCAGTACTTC.

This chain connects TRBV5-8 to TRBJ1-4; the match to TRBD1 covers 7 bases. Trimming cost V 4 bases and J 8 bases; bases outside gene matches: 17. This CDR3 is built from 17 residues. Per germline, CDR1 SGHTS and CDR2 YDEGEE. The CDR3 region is CASSGRTTGDSGEKLFF. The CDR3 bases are TGTGCCAGCAGCGGACGTACCACAGGGGACTCGGGGGAAAAACTGTTTTTT.